This TCR beta chain emerged from a study of blood T cell repertoires in COVID-19 (dated by TCRdb to the early 2020s). Study-level background: Collaborator samples came from the United States, Italy and Spain and covered acute and convalescent phases of COVID-19. The material from the prospective study consisted of cDNA or gDNA derived from T cells, B-cell-depleted T cells, or PBMCs. The dataset comprised deeply sampled blood TCRbeta repertoires from subjects exposed to, actively infected with, or recovered from COVID-19. A de-identified subject ID, COVID-19 status, age in years and sex were almost always included in the sample metadata. The repertoires were made available in a free public database intended to serve as a resource for research on the immune response to SARS-CoV-2. Samples were obtained from the ongoing ImmuneRACE study (first 160 participants) and from 950 to 1,500 subjects provided by 6 global collaborators. Where HLA class I and class II types were available, the types were taken from metadata supplied by the sample provider, not from assay-based typing. What the research found in general, with its limitations: How much clinical and demographic metadata was included differed by source and by participant, and the metadata was provided uncurated.

The CDR3 holds 13 amino acids from the cysteine to the phenylalanine. The retained sequence is limited to the CDR3, 39 bases, with the frame set at the first base. CDR1 SGHDT and CDR2 YYEEEE were looked up in the germline V gene. The germline ends are 15 bases apart after V is trimmed by 7 bases and J by 5 bases. This clone appeared a few times. This receptor's antigen is unknown. No much larger clonotype is one base removed from it; base qualities were not supplied. Whole blood was collected in K2EDTA tubes by collaborating institutions according to the institutions' own protocols. For TCRbeta analysis, collaborator samples were shipped as frozen whole blood, as isolated PBMCs, or as DNA extracted from either sample type. The immunoSEQ Assay, a bias-controlled multiplex PCR, was used to amplify TCRbeta CDR3 regions from genomic DNA. Per the source publication's procedure: Within the assay, amplification of reference gene primers was used to estimate how many nucleated cells each sample contained. To quantify the absolute abundance of each unique TCRbeta CDR3 rearrangement, sequence reads were collapsed and filtered. Productive Simpson clonality was computed per sample as the square root of Simpson's diversity index over productive rearrangements. Here the immuneACCESS table is served through TCRdb, limited to in-frame sequences with V and J called. Missing clones are a known gap in these copies; in checked studies unresolved V genes cover under half, and the rest lacks a known reason. V and J calls and clone size are copied from that table; D and trimming were computed from the DNA. The sample table holds under 200,000 clones, of which about 85% were seen once. The ten largest clones add up to around 6.5% of the sample.

The V gene is TRBV5-6 and the J gene is TRBJ1-2; the D gene cannot be resolved reliably. The sequenced sample consisted of peripheral blood. The clonotype originates from an elderly woman in a cohort sampled during active or convalescent COVID-19. The CDR3 reads as follows: CASWAGPGYGYTF. The DNA reads as follows: TGTGCCAGCTGGGCAGGCCCGGGGTATGGCTACACCTTC.